The rows below give T cell receptor beta chains drawn from one sample of a study of beta chain features in type 1 diabetes. Generated by immunoSEQ multiplex PCR, the TCRdb table keeps only in-frame clones and is missing some. The table lists roughly 150,000 clones, approximately 10% of them singletons. The sequencing input was central memory CD4+ T cells from blood. The receptors come from a woman in her twenties or thirties with type 1 diabetes. The CDR3 runs from the conserved cysteine through the conserved F or W. D genes are given only for firm matches. Rows give clone size only sometimes, using once, few, many, or a class for an expanded clone.

J,V,size,D,CDR3,DNA
TRBJ1-2,TRBV6-9,-,-,CASSPTRQLNYGYTF,TGTGCCAGCAGCCCCACCCGACAGCTGAACTATGGCTACACCTTC
TRBJ2-1,TRBV4-2,-,-,CASSQGSASSYNEQFF,TGTGCCAGCAGCCAAGGTAGCGCGAGCTCCTACAATGAGCAGTTCTTC
TRBJ2-1,TRBV11-2,-,TRBD2,CASSPNLAGGYNEQFF,TGTGCCAGCAGCCCAAACTTGGCGGGAGGATACAATGAGCAGTTCTTC
TRBJ2-1,TRBV19,few,-,CASSPGFSRSYNEQFF,TGTGCCAGTAGTCCCGGGTTTAGCAGATCCTACAATGAGCAGTTCTTC
TRBJ2-1,TRBV5-1,few,TRBD2,CASSLGLAGEFEQFF,TGCGCCAGCAGCCTAGGACTAGCGGGAGAGTTTGAGCAGTTCTTC
TRBJ1-1,TRBV28,few,TRBD1,CASSRPAANTGDTEAFF,TGTGCCAGCAGCCGACCGGCGGCCAACACAGGGGACACTGAAGCTTTCTTT
TRBJ1-1,TRBV14,few,-,CASSLYQVYTEAFF,TGTGCCAGCAGCCTATACCAGGTGTACACTGAAGCTTTCTTT
TRBJ2-1,TRBV7-9,-,TRBD2,CASSPGTSEDEQFF,TGTGCCAGCAGCCCAGGGACTAGCGAAGATGAGCAGTTCTTC
TRBJ2-5,TRBV5-1,-,-,CASSLGTAGTNQETQYF,TGCGCCAGCAGCTTGGGGACGGCAGGGACAAACCAAGAGACCCAGTACTTC
TRBJ1-5,TRBV27,-,-,CASRQGTSNQPQHF,TGTGCCAGCAGACAGGGCACCAGCAATCAGCCCCAGCATTTT
TRBJ2-7,TRBV28,few,TRBD1,CASRTGRGYEQYF,TGTGCCAGCAGGACAGGGAGAGGCTACGAGCAGTACTTC
TRBJ2-7,TRBV10-3,-,-,CAISELGQPRSYEQYF,TGTGCCATCAGTGAGTTGGGCCAACCCCGTTCCTACGAGCAGTACTTC
TRBJ2-7,TRBV5-1,-,TRBD2,CASSLGLAGGEQYF,TGCGCCAGCAGCCTGGGACTAGCGGGAGGCGAGCAGTACTTC
TRBJ1-1,TRBV7-9,few,-,CASSLGGPDEAFF,TGTGCCAGCAGCTTGGGCGGGCCCGATGAAGCTTTCTTT
TRBJ2-2,TRBV27,few,-,CASGRLAGELFF,TGTGCCAGCGGTAGACTAGCCGGGGAGCTGTTTTTT
TRBJ2-5,TRBV4-1,-,TRBD2,CASSQDVLGLADQETQYF,TGCGCCAGCAGCCAAGATGTATTGGGACTAGCGGATCAAGAGACCCAGTACTTC
TRBJ2-1,TRBV19,few,TRBD1,CASSMWDRGYNEQFF,TGTGCCAGTAGTATGTGGGACAGGGGTTACAATGAGCAGTTCTTC
TRBJ1-1,TRBV5-6,few,TRBD1,CASSLLGQLNTEAFF,TGTGCCAGCAGCCTTCTGGGACAGCTGAACACTGAAGCTTTCTTT
TRBJ1-5,TRBV6-5,few,TRBD1,CASSSHYRGGNQPQHF,TGTGCCAGCAGTTCCCATTACAGGGGGGGCAATCAGCCCCAGCATTTT
TRBJ2-7,TRBV6-5,few,TRBD1,CASSYSDRGSYEQYF,TGTGCCAGCAGTTACTCAGACAGGGGGTCCTACGAGCAGTACTTC
TRBJ1-5,TRBV28,few,-,CASSFRGDQPQHF,TGTGCCAGCAGTTTTCGGGGGGATCAGCCCCAGCATTTT
TRBJ2-5,TRBV5-1,-,TRBD2,CASSPSGRFQETQYF,TGCGCCAGCAGCCCTAGCGGGAGGTTTCAAGAGACCCAGTACTTC
TRBJ1-2,TRBV5-4,-,-,CASSLGGGPLANYGYTF,TGTGCCAGCAGCTTGGGAGGAGGGCCCTTAGCTAACTATGGCTACACCTTC
TRBJ1-2,TRBV27,few,TRBD1,CASSLLGTGTLDYGYTF,TGTGCCAGCAGTCTGTTAGGGACAGGGACTTTGGACTATGGCTACACCTTC
TRBJ1-2,TRBV30,few,-,CAWSLLAGDGYTF,TGTGCCTGGAGTTTACTGGCAGGGGATGGCTACACCTTC
TRBJ2-1,TRBV5-1,few,TRBD2,CASSLARLAGGLGSYNEQFF,TGCGCCAGCAGCTTGGCGAGGCTAGCGGGAGGTCTTGGCTCCTACAATGAGCAGTTCTTC
TRBJ2-1,TRBV5-4,-,-,CASSFGSGDNEQFF,TGTGCCAGCAGCTTTGGATCAGGGGACAATGAGCAGTTCTTC
TRBJ2-1,TRBV12-5,few,TRBD2,CASALAGVYNEQFF,TGTGCTAGTGCCTTAGCGGGAGTCTACAATGAGCAGTTCTTC
TRBJ1-2,TRBV5-1,few,-,CASSLGGDSSYGYTF,TGCGCCAGCAGCTTGGGAGGGGACTCCAGCTATGGCTACACCTTC
TRBJ1-1,TRBV15,few,-,CATSRARGAEAFF,TGTGCCACCAGCAGGGCTAGGGGCGCTGAAGCTTTCTTT
TRBJ2-5,TRBV11-2,few,TRBD1,CASSAHGQGQETQYF,TGTGCCAGCAGCGCCCATGGACAGGGACAAGAGACCCAGTACTTC
TRBJ2-3,TRBV5-1,few,TRBD1,CASSSGQGPDTQYF,TGCGCCAGCAGCTCTGGACAGGGACCAGATACGCAGTATTTT
TRBJ1-2,TRBV14,-,TRBD1,CASSRDRGMNYGYTF,TGTGCCAGCAGCCGGGACAGGGGGATGAACTATGGCTACACCTTC
TRBJ1-2,TRBV19,few,TRBD1,CASTTHRGDYGYTF,TGTGCCAGTACAACCCACAGGGGCGACTATGGCTACACCTTC
TRBJ1-5,TRBV11-2,-,TRBD1,CASSRGAGGDGNQPQHF,TGTGCCAGCAGTAGGGGGGCAGGGGGCGACGGCAATCAGCCCCAGCATTTT
TRBJ1-2,TRBV6-6,-,-,CASSYSGQTYTF,TGTGCCAGCAGTTACTCGGGGCAGACCTACACCTTC
TRBJ2-1,TRBV29-1,few,-,CSVAGVSYNEQFF,TGCAGCGTTGCGGGAGTAAGCTACAATGAGCAGTTCTTC
TRBJ2-1,TRBV27,-,TRBD2,CASSTRAGANNEQFF,TGTGCCAGCAGTACAAGAGCGGGAGCCAACAATGAGCAGTTCTTC
TRBJ1-5,TRBV28,few,-,CASSLYQPQHF,TGTGCCAGCAGTCTCTATCAGCCCCAGCATTTT
TRBJ2-7,TRBV28,-,-,CASSSGLKLYEQYF,TGTGCCAGCAGTTCCGGACTAAAACTCTACGAGCAGTACTTC
TRBJ1-1,TRBV11-2,-,-,CASSLGGDGNTEAFF,TGTGCCAGCAGCTTAGGGGGGGACGGGAACACTGAAGCTTTCTTT
TRBJ2-2,TRBV7-9,-,TRBD2,CASSPRTSVYTGELFF,TGTGCCAGCAGCCCGCGGACTAGCGTTTACACCGGGGAGCTGTTTTTT
TRBJ2-7,TRBV15,-,TRBD2,CATSRVSSGRRVSYEQYF,TGTGCCACCAGCAGAGTTTCTAGCGGGAGGAGGGTTTCCTACGAGCAGTACTTC
TRBJ2-2,TRBV6-5,few,TRBD1,CASSSLGTGVGELFF,TGTGCCAGCAGTTCCCTTGGGACAGGGGTCGGGGAGCTGTTTTTT
TRBJ2-7,TRBV4-1,few,-,CASSRGDNYEQYF,TGCGCCAGCAGCCGAGGGGACAACTACGAGCAGTACTTC
TRBJ1-5,TRBV29-1,-,TRBD1,CSVVTGAINQPQHF,TGCAGCGTAGTAACAGGGGCGATAAATCAGCCCCAGCATTTT
TRBJ2-3,TRBV7-6,-,TRBD2,CASSLAAGEGTDTQYF,TGTGCCAGCAGCTTAGCGGCGGGGGAAGGCACAGATACGCAGTATTTT
TRBJ1-1,TRBV7-9,few,-,CASSRPRVGNTEAFF,TGTGCCAGCAGCCGGCCCAGGGTTGGGAACACTGAAGCTTTCTTT
TRBJ2-7,TRBV6-1,few,TRBD2,CASSSSGSSAYEQYF,TGTGCCAGCAGTTCGAGCGGGAGCTCCGCCTACGAGCAGTACTTC
TRBJ1-2,TRBV28,few,TRBD1,CASSPPHRGGYTF,TGTGCCAGCAGTCCACCTCACAGGGGAGGCTACACCTTC
TRBJ2-7,TRBV2,few,TRBD1,CASRGDRAEQYF,TGTGCCAGCAGGGGGGACAGGGCCGAGCAGTACTTC
TRBJ1-5,TRBV14,-,-,CASSPGWNQPQHF,TGTGCCAGCAGCCCCGGTTGGAATCAGCCCCAGCATTTT
TRBJ1-1,TRBV28,-,TRBD1,CASSLPGTGGIPGTEAFF,TGTGCCAGCAGTTTACCCGGGACAGGGGGGATCCCGGGGACTGAAGCTTTCTTT
TRBJ2-6,TRBV28,few,-,CASRLQGSSGANVLTF,TGTGCCAGCAGATTACAGGGCAGTTCTGGGGCCAACGTCCTGACTTTC
TRBJ2-1,TRBV5-1,-,TRBD2,CASSPRLAGGRVEQFF,TGCGCCAGCAGCCCCCGACTAGCGGGAGGAAGGGTTGAGCAGTTCTTC
TRBJ2-7,TRBV11-2,-,-,CASSPYREPYEQYF,TGTGCCAGCAGCCCCTACAGGGAACCCTACGAGCAGTACTTC
TRBJ1-5,TRBV7-2,-,-,CASSINLQGNDQPQHF,TGTGCCAGCAGCATCAACCTACAGGGTAACGATCAGCCCCAGCATTTT
TRBJ2-1,TRBV5-6,-,TRBD2,CASSPTSGRVQNEQFF,TGTGCCAGCAGCCCGACTAGCGGGAGGGTACAGAATGAGCAGTTCTTC
TRBJ1-2,TRBV2,-,-,CASSESVYYGYTF,TGTGCCAGCAGTGAATCAGTTTACTATGGCTACACCTTC